The 22 T cell receptor beta chains in this list originate from one sample, sequenced in a study of blood T cell repertoires in COVID-19 (dated by TCRdb to about 2020). The protocol used for the library was the immunoSEQ multiplex PCR assay. TCRdb obtained this table from immuneACCESS and retained in-frame rearrangements with V and J assigned. These tables miss some clones; where compared with another copy, unresolved V genes account for less than half of the shortfall, and the remainder is unexplained. This sample gives about 48,000 clones in total; over 70% of them show up just once. Jointly, the top ten make up about 59% of the sample. The sequencing sample was made of peripheral blood. These receptors all come from a man aged 70 or older with acute or convalescent COVID-19.

This sequence joins TRBV4-1 and TRBJ2-6; TRBD1 matches at 9 bases. This CDR3 spans 16 amino acids. Per the germline V gene, CDR1 is MGHRA and CDR2 is YSYEKL. J gave up 4 bases and V 3 bases, and 4 bases lay outside the gene matches. In nucleotides, the CDR3 is TGCGCCAGCAGCCAGGGGACAGGGCTAGGGGCCAACGTCCTGACTTTC. Residues: CASSQGTGLGANVLTF.

The chain combines TRBV18 with TRBJ2-1; D may be TRBD1 (5 bases). Trimming shortened V by 4 bases and J by 5 bases, and 12 bases separated the two germline ends. The CDR3 totals 14 residues. Per germline, CDR1 KGHSH and CDR2 LQKENI. In DNA form, the CDR3 reads TGTGCCAGCTCACTAGGGGTCGCGGACAATGAGCAGTTCTTC. Amino acids: CASSLGVADNEQFF.

The V and J genes are TRBV23-1 and TRBJ1-2; possible D gene TRBD1, 6 bases. TRBV23-1 is treated as an ORF (open reading frame) with a function not yet certain. Trimming pared 4 bases from V and 5 bases from J, leaving 17 bases between. The CDR3 has 15 residues. The CDR3 DNA sequence: TGCGCCAGCAGTCCGGGGGGGCCAGGGTCGTATGGCTACACCTTC. Translating gives CASSPGGPGSYGYTF.

This clone was detected only a few times. This chain joins TRBV6-6 and TRBJ2-7; maybe TRBD1 (5 bases). Germline-derived CDR1 and CDR2 are MNHNY and SVGAGI (reference sequence). The CDR3 sequence is 15 residues long. V was trimmed by 4 bases and J by 2 bases, leaving 15 bases between them. The CDR3 coding sequence is TGTGCCAGCAGTTCCTTGACAGAATCCCCCTACGAGCAGTACTTC. Translating it yields CASSSLTESPYEQYF.

The chain joins TRBV5-1 to TRBJ2-7; 7 positions agree with TRBD1. With V trimmed by 2 bases and J by 7 bases, 3 bases remained unmatched. CDR3 length: 12 residues. Per the germline V gene, CDR1 is SGHRS and CDR2 is YFSETQ. In DNA form, the CDR3 reads TGCGCCAGCAGCTTTGGGACAGAAGAGCAGTACTTC. Amino acid sequence: CASSFGTEEQYF.

The CDR3 protein is CAWSRQGGTEAFF. The CDR3 DNA follows: TGTGCCTGGAGTCGACAGGGAGGCACTGAAGCTTTCTTT. The chain uses TRBV30 and TRBJ1-1; 7 bases fit TRBD1. CDR1 is GTSNPN and CDR2 is SVGIG in the germline V gene (reference sequence). The CDR3 is 13 amino acids. The J segment lost 4 bases and the V segment lost 2 bases, leaving 4 bases of the junction unmatched.

The chain recombines TRBV30 with TRBJ1-6, with D unclear. The V and J ends lost 2 bases and 10 bases respectively, with 9 bases between them. The CDR3 runs 12 residues. Looked up from germline, CDR1 is GTSNPN and CDR2 is SVGIG (reference sequence). The CDR3 protein is CAWSPRPSPLHF. The CDR3, as DNA: TGTGCCTGGAGTCCGAGGCCGTCACCCCTCCACTTT.

The chain combines TRBV18 with TRBJ1-1, with a possible D match to TRBD1 (6 bases). Germline CDR1 KGHSH, CDR2 LQKENI. The CDR3 has 14 residues. Trimming took 5 bases from V and 1 from J, leaving 11 bases between them. As DNA, the CDR3 is TGTGCCAGCTCATCGGGACAATCGAACACTGAAGCTTTCTTT. Its protein is CASSSGQSNTEAFF.

The J gene is TRBJ1-6, the V gene TRBV2; D ambiguous. Per the germline V gene, CDR1 is SNHLY and CDR2 is FYNNEI. V was shortened by 7 bases and J by 7 bases, with 11 bases between the two germline ends. CDR3 length: 13 amino acids. The CDR3 DNA follows: TGTGCCAGCAAGGCGGAAGCCAATTCACCCCTCCACTTT. It is translated as CASKAEANSPLHF.

The chain carries TRBV30 and TRBJ1-3; maybe TRBD1 (5 bases). Germline V gene data show CDR1 as GTSNPN and CDR2 as SVGIG (reference sequence). This CDR3 region has 14 residues. V gave up 1 base and J gave up 1 base, with 8 bases separating them. In DNA form, the CDR3 reads TGTGCCTGGAGTGGACAGCCTTCTGGAAACACCATATATTTT. Translation: CAWSGQPSGNTIYF.

The chain carries TRBV5-6 and TRBJ2-1; 15 nucleotides agree with TRBD2. The length of the CDR3 is 15 residues. Trimming took 4 bases from V and 6 from J; bases not matched to a gene: 2. Germline-derived CDR1 and CDR2 are SGHDT and YYEEEE. The CDR3 sequence is CASSGTSGGLNEQFF. CDR3 nucleotide sequence: TGTGCCAGCAGCGGGACTAGCGGGGGGCTCAATGAGCAGTTCTTC.

For the CDR3, the DNA is TGTGCCAGCAGTGAAAGGGGACAGCCACCAATCTATGGCTACACCTTC. It specifies CASSERGQPPIYGYTF. This chain links TRBV2 with TRBJ1-2, with 7 bases identical to TRBD1. V trimming: 2 bases; J trimming: 4 bases; junction bases outside the gene matches: 10. Germline lookup yields CDR1 SNHLY and CDR2 FYNNEI. The CDR3 runs to 16 residues.

This sequence joins TRBV6-4 and TRBJ2-1; 9 positions agree with TRBD2. The CDR3 spans 16 residues. The germline CDR1 and CDR2 sequences are MRHNA and SNTAGT. After removal of 4 bases from V and 0 bases from J, the junction contained 4 bases not matched to a gene. The CDR3 is CASSAASGTSYNEQFF. The CDR3 coding sequence is TGTGCCAGCAGTGCGGCTAGCGGGACCTCCTACAATGAGCAGTTCTTC.

The CDR3 nucleotides are TGTGCCAGCAGCTTAGGGGGCGGGAGGGCCGTAGATACGCAGTATTTT. It encodes CASSLGGGRAVDTQYF. The J gene is TRBJ2-3, the V gene TRBV7-8, with TRBD2 identical over 9 bases. The germline gives CDR1 SGHVS, CDR2 FQNEAQ. The trim removed 1 base at V and 5 bases at J, leaving 7 bases unmatched. The CDR3 sequence is 16 residues long.

This clone was seen only once. The V and J genes are TRBV4-1 and TRBJ1-1, with 9 bases identical to TRBD1. With V trimmed by 5 bases and J by 0 bases, 7 bases remained unmatched. Germline V gene data show CDR1 as MGHRA and CDR2 as YSYEKL. The CDR3 has 16 residues. CDR3 nucleotides: TGCGCCAGCAGCGACCGGGACAGGGCCCTGAACACTGAAGCTTTCTTT. It encodes CASSDRDRALNTEAFF.

The rearrangement links TRBV2 to TRBJ2-2; no reliable D call. The CDR3 runs to 15 residues. Germline V CDR1 and CDR2: SNHLY, FYNNEI. The V and J ends lost 2 bases and 0 bases respectively, with 7 bases between them. This CDR3 is CASSELSPNTGELFF. CDR3 nucleotides: TGTGCCAGCAGTGAACTATCTCCGAACACCGGGGAGCTGTTTTTT.

This clone was seen once. This chain connects TRBV24-1 to TRBJ2-7; 9 bases align to TRBD2. Germline CDR1 reads KGHDR; CDR2 reads SFDVKD. J lost 0 bases, V lost 3 bases, and 8 bases had no gene match. CDR3 length: 17 residues. This CDR3 is CATSDPRLAGSSYEQYF. The CDR3 coding sequence is TGTGCCACCAGTGATCCACGGCTAGCGGGAAGCTCCTACGAGCAGTACTTC.

This chain links TRBV19 with TRBJ1-5, with TRBD1 matching over 8 bases. After removal of 3 bases from V and 9 bases from J, the junction contained 4 bases not matched to a gene. This CDR3 spans 13 amino acids. The germline CDR1 and CDR2 sequences are LNHDA and SQIVND (reference sequence). The CDR3 DNA follows: TGTGCCAGTAGTATGGACAGGGAGGCGCCCCAGCATTTT. Protein product: CASSMDREAPQHF.

This clone was counted once. The chain links TRBV30 to TRBJ2-5, with 12 bases fitting TRBD2. Trimming at V came to 2 bases and at J to 6 bases, leaving 4 bases not matched to a gene. Germline V lookup: CDR1 GTSNPN, CDR2 SVGIG (reference sequence). The CDR3 has 14 residues. The CDR3 here is CAWSTSGGIQTQYF. The CDR3 nucleotides read TGTGCCTGGAGTACTAGCGGGGGGATACAGACCCAGTACTTC.

The chain has TRBV5-1 and TRBJ2-1, with D perhaps being TRBD1 or TRBD2 (6 bases each). The CDR3 contains 14 residues. The V gene's germline CDR1 is SGHRS and CDR2 YFSETQ. Trimming took 4 bases from V and 15 from J, leaving 23 bases between them. The CDR3 here is CASSVGASSESRFF. The CDR3 nucleotides read TGCGCCAGCAGCGTGGGGGCTTCTAGCGAGAGTCGGTTCTTC. Full variable domain (rest looked up from reference TRBV5-1 and TRBJ2-1): KAGVTQTPRYLIKTRGQQVTLSCSPISGHRSVSWYQQTPGQGLQFLFEYFSETQRNKGNFPGRFSGRQFSNSRSEMNVSTLELGDSALYLCASSVGASSESRFFGPGTRLTVL.

This clone was observed a few times. V and J are TRBV7-9 and TRBJ1-1, with 7 positions matching TRBD1. The CDR3 totals 14 residues. Trimming at V came to 5 bases and at J to 4 bases, leaving 7 bases not matched to a gene. CDR1 is SEHNR, CDR2 FQNEAQ, per germline (reference sequence). As DNA, the CDR3 is TGTGCCAGCAGCGTTGACAGGGACGGCACTGAAGCTTTCTTT. Amino acids: CASSVDRDGTEAFF.

The chain couples TRBV2 to TRBJ1-1, with D unclear. Germline V lookup: CDR1 SNHLY, CDR2 FYNNEI. V shed 2 bases and J shed 6 bases, with 13 bases lying between them. This CDR3 contains 14 residues. The CDR3 loop reads CASSEFTTIPEAFF. In nucleotides, the CDR3 is TGTGCCAGCAGTGAATTCACCACAATCCCTGAAGCTTTCTTT. The entire variable domain, with the rest obtained from reference TRBV2 and TRBJ1-1, is as follows: EPEVTQTPSHQVTQMGQEVILRCVPISNHLYFYWYRQILGQKVEFLVSFYNNEISEKSEIFDDQFSVERPDGSNFTLKIRSTKLEDSAMYFCASSEFTTIPEAFFGQGTRLTVV.